These T cell receptor beta chains were read from a single sample in a study of blood T cell repertoires in COVID-19. Clones were read by immunoSEQ multiplex PCR, and TCRdb kept only the in-frame ones, dropping some. The data show 150,000 to 200,000 clones, roughly nine tenths seen once. The source material was peripheral blood. The receptors originated from a young man who had recovered from COVID-19. Each CDR3 is given with its conserved first and last residue. Fields, in order: J gene, D gene, V gene, clone size, CDR3 DNA, CDR3 protein. A D gene is named only where the DNA matches it firmly. The size field is filled for only some rows; it gives once, few, many or a size class.

TRBJ1-2 | TRBD1 | TRBV7-7 | once | TGTGCTAGCAGCTTATACAAGGGGGCCGCCTACACCTTC | CASSLYKGAAYTF
TRBJ1-2 | TRBD1 | TRBV5-1 | once | TGCGCCAGCAGCTTGGTCCGGGACAGGGGTAACTATGGCTACACCTTC | CASSLVRDRGNYGYTF
TRBJ2-7 | TRBD1 | TRBV4-2 | few | TGTGCCAGCAGCCAGGCCGGGACAGTGTACGAGCAGTACTTC | CASSQAGTVYEQYF
TRBJ2-7 | - | TRBV11-2 | few | TGTGCCAGCAGCCATACAGGGCGCGGCTCCTACGAGCAGTACTTC | CASSHTGRGSYEQYF
TRBJ1-1 | - | TRBV4-1 | - | TGCGCCAGCAGCCAAGATCAATACGGTGAAGCTTTCTTT | CASSQDQYGEAFF
TRBJ1-2 | - | TRBV30 | - | TGTGCCTGGAGTATGAGGTATGGCTACACCTTC | CAWSMRYGYTF
TRBJ2-7 | TRBD2 | TRBV4-3 | - | TGCGCCAGCAGCCATCAAATCCCCCCACTAGCGGGAGAGAGCTACGAGCAGTACTTC | CASSHQIPPLAGESYEQYF
TRBJ2-7 | - | TRBV5-1 | - | TGCGCCAGCAGCTCACAGGACGAGCAGTACTTC | CASSSQDEQYF
TRBJ1-1 | - | TRBV6-5 | - | TGTGCCAGCGGCCGGGACACCGAAGCTTTCTTT | CASGRDTEAFF
TRBJ1-3 | - | TRBV15 | - | TGTGCCACCAGCAGAGGGGGGGTATCTGGAAACACCATATATTTT | CATSRGGVSGNTIYF
TRBJ1-3 | - | TRBV7-9 | once | TGTGCCAGCAGCTCGAGTCGGAAGGGGGACACCATATATTTT | CASSSSRKGDTIYF
TRBJ2-1 | TRBD2 | TRBV6-2/TRBV6-3 | - | TGTGCCAGCAGTTACACCGGGACTAGCGGGTTCGTTGAGCAGTTCTTC | CASSYTGTSGFVEQFF
TRBJ2-1 | - | TRBV9 | - | TGTGCCAGCAGCCCTCTTAGGATCCCCAGCGATGAGCAGTTCTTC | CASSPLRIPSDEQFF
TRBJ1-6 | - | TRBV27 | - | TGTGCCAGCAGTGTCAGGAAGAGCTCCTATAATTCACCCCTCCACTTT | CASSVRKSSYNSPLHF
TRBJ2-1 | - | TRBV4-3 | - | TGCGCCAGCAGCCAAGACCGCACCCCCGTAGCGTCCTCCTACAATGAGCAGTTCTTC | CASSQDRTPVASSYNEQFF
TRBJ2-5 | TRBD2 | TRBV19 | - | TGTGCCAGTAGTACCCTTGGGGGAGGGCGTGAGACCCAGTACTTC | CASSTLGGGRETQYF
TRBJ2-6 | - | TRBV9 | - | TGTGCCAGCACCACTGGGGCCAACGTCCTGACTTTC | CASTTGANVLTF
TRBJ1-2 | - | TRBV6-5 | - | TGTGCCAGCAGCCGGACAGTTAACTATGGCTACACCTTC | CASSRTVNYGYTF
TRBJ2-6 | - | TRBV19 | once | TGTGCCTCGACACGCCAGAGCTCTGGGGCCAACGTCCTGACTTTC | CASTRQSSGANVLTF
TRBJ2-2 | TRBD2 | TRBV13 | - | TGTGCCAGCAGCTTAGGCCTCTGGCTAGCGGGGAACACCGGGGAGCTGTTTTTT | CASSLGLWLAGNTGELFF
TRBJ2-2 | TRBD2 | TRBV4-3 | - | TGCGCCAGCAGCCAAGAGAGTCTAGCGGGAGAGGCCGGGGAGCTGTTTTTT | CASSQESLAGEAGELFF